This T cell receptor beta chain was sequenced during a study of tumor and adjacent non-tumor tissue in lung cancer. Study outcomes and limitations: In normal lung, the top 100 clones were significantly more dominant than in tumor. TCR diversity was significantly greater in tumor than normal lung tissue.

No cell sorting was done before RNA was extracted from the tissue. The normal lung tissue was taken more than 3 cm from the tumor edge. This clonotype is a singleton in its sample. Its matching antigen is unknown. Deletions cut 8 bases from V and 6 bases from J, with 21 bases between. CDR1 is SNHLY and CDR2 is FYNNEI in the germline V gene. The CDR3 is 15 amino acids. A modified ARM-PCR protocol with three rounds of nested PCR amplified TCRbeta. Via MiXCR, TCRdb re-called the multiplex PCR reads, giving one row per CDR3 protein. The sample contains about 100,000 distinct CDR3 sequences, 60% to 80% of which appear only once.

The rearrangement uses TRBV2 and TRBJ2-3, with D maybe TRBD1 (6 bases). This receptor was obtained from a man in his thirties or forties with non-small cell lung cancer. Sequenced: distant non-tumor lung tissue. The CDR3 DNA reads as TGTGCCAGCCCCCCCCAGGGAAAGGGGGTGGATACGCAGTATTTT. Protein product: CASPPQGKGVDTQYF.